Reported below is one TCR beta chain. Its antigen remains unidentified. The data were obtained in a study of shared clonotypes between healthy human individuals. Some clones are missing from TCRdb's copy, which holds only in-frame ones; the method was immunoSEQ multiplex PCR. The sample carries roughly 2 million clones, 90% to 95% recorded once. General study results and limits: Generation probability values for non-shared clonotypes were lower than those for clonotypes shared by all four donors. Shared across a few donors were around 5% of the naive CD4 clonotypes. Sampling covered nothing but blood. Tissue TCR repertoires likely differ from those found in blood.

Donors, without exception, were Caucasian adults residing in Nashville, Tennessee. Germline assignment: CDR1 SGHRS and CDR2 YFSETQ. Trimming took 4 bases from V and 2 from J; bases not matched to a gene: 5. This CDR3 contains 16 residues. The chain employs TRBV5-1 and TRBJ2-2, with 10 positions matching TRBD1. Sequencing was done on a sample of naive CD4+ T cells sorted from blood. Indicated subset: CD45RA+ positively selected. The receptor was isolated from a man aged 18 to 30 in good health. CDR3 residues: CASSARQGANTGELFF. The CDR3 region has the DNA TGCGCCAGCAGCGCCCGACAGGGGGCCAACACCGGGGAGCTGTTTTTT.